The rows below give T cell receptor beta chains drawn from one sample of a study of cytomegalovirus exposure and HLA in healthy donors. The assay was immunoSEQ multiplex PCR, and TCRdb's table has in-frame clones only and misses some. This sample carries about 110,000 clones, about three quarters of them seen once, and the ten largest clones take over 4%. Sequenced input: PBMCs. These receptors all stem from a female donor in good health and CMV-seropositive. Both conserved end residues are part of each CDR3. The D gene is left open where the match is weak. A clone size is listed for some rows: how often the clone was seen (once, few, many), or a class if it is expanded.

v_gene	len	j_gene	d_gene	abundance	CDR3nt	CDR3aa
TRBV18	12	TRBJ2-7	TRBD2	-	TGTGCCAGCTCACTCGGCGGGGGCGAGCAGTACTTC	CASSLGGGEQYF
TRBV9	13	TRBJ1-2	-	once	TGTGCCAGCAGCCCGCGGGAGGACTATGGCTACACCTTC	CASSPREDYGYTF
TRBV27	18	TRBJ2-3	TRBD2	few	TGTGCCAGCAGTTTGTATCGTGGGACTAGCGGGAGTACAGATACGCAGTATTTT	CASSLYRGTSGSTDTQYF
TRBV29-1	12	TRBJ1-2	TRBD1	-	TGCAGCGTGCCGGACAGGGCGACCGGCTACACCTTC	CSVPDRATGYTF
TRBV2	14	TRBJ1-2	-	-	TGTGCCAGCAGCCCAGTGGAGGGAGCCTATGGCTACACCTTC	CASSPVEGAYGYTF
TRBV5-1	16	TRBJ2-1	TRBD1	-	TGCGCCAGCAGCGAGACAGGGGACCTCTCCTACAATGAGCAGTTCTTC	CASSETGDLSYNEQFF
TRBV6-6	15	TRBJ1-4	TRBD1	-	TGTGCCAGCAGTCAAAGGGGGACAGGGAAAGAAAAACTGTTTTTT	CASSQRGTGKEKLFF
TRBV25-1	11	TRBJ2-7	-	-	TGTGCCAGCAGTGACAGGTTCGAGCAGTACTTC	CASSDRFEQYF
TRBV5-8	16	TRBJ2-1	TRBD2	-	TGTGCCAGCAGCGATCGGGCACTAGCGGGAGACAATGAGCAGTTCTTC	CASSDRALAGDNEQFF
TRBV7-2	16	TRBJ2-3	TRBD2	once	TGTGCCAGCAGCTTCCGACTAGCGGGGGGGCCAGATACGCAGTATTTT	CASSFRLAGGPDTQYF
TRBV2	14	TRBJ2-7	-	-	TGTGCCAGCAACAGCAGGGGTAGCTCCTACGAGCAGTACTTC	CASNSRGSSYEQYF
TRBV7-9	13	TRBJ1-5	-	-	TGTGCCCTAGCGGCAGATAGCAATCAGCCCCAGCATTTT	CALAADSNQPQHF
TRBV4-1	17	TRBJ2-2	TRBD1	few	TGCGCCAGCAGCCGGACAAACAGGGGGAGCGACACCGGGGAGCTGTTTTTT	CASSRTNRGSDTGELFF